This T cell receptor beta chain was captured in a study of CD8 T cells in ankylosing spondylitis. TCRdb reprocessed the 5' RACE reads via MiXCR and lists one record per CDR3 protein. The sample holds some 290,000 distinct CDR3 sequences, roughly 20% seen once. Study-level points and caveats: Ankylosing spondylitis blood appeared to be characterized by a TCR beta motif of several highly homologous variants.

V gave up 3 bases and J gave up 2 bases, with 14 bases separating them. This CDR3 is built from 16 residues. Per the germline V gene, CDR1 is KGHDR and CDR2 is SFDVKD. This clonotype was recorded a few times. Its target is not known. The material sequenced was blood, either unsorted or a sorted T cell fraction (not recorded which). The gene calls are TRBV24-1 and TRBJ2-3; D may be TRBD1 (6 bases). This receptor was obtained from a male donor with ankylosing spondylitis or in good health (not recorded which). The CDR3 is CATSDHLTGNTDTQYF. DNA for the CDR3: TGTGCCACCAGTGATCACCTAACAGGGAACACAGATACGCAGTATTTT.